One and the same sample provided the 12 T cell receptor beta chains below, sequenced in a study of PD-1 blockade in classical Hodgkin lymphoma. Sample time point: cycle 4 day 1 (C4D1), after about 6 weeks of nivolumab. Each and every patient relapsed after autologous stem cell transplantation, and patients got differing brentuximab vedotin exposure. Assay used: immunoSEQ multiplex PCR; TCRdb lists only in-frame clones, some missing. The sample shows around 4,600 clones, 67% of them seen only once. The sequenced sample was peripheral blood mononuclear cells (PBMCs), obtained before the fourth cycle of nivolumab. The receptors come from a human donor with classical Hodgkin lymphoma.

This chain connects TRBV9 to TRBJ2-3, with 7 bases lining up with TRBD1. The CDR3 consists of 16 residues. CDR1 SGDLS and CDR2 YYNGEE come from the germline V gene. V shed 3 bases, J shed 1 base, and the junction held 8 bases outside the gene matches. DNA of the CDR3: TGTGCCAGCAGCGCCCGTGCCGGGACAGGCACAGATACGCAGTATTTT. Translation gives CASSARAGTGTDTQYF.

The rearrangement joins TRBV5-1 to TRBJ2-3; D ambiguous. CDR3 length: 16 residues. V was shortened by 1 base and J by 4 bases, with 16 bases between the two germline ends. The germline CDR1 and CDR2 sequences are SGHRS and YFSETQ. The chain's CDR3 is CASSLRSLREPDTQYF. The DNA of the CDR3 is TGCGCCAGCAGCTTGAGAAGTCTTAGGGAACCAGATACGCAGTATTTT. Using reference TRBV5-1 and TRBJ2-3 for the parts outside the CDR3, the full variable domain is KAGVTQTPRYLIKTRGQQVTLSCSPISGHRSVSWYQQTPGQGLQFLFEYFSETQRNKGNFPGRFSGRQFSNSRSEMNVSTLELGDSALYLCASSLRSLREPDTQYFGPGTRLTVL.

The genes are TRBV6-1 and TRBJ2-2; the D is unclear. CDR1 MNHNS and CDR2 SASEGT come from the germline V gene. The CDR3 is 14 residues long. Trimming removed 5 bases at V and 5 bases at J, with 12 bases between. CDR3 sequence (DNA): TGTGCCAGCAGTAAGGCCCCGACGACCGGGGAGCTGTTTTTT. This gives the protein CASSKAPTTGELFF.

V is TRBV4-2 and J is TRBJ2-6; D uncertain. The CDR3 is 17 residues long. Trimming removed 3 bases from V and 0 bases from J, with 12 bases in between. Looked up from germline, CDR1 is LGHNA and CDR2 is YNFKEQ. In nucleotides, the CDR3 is TGTGCCAGCAGCCACTCCGGACGGACCTCTGGGGCCAACGTCCTGACTTTC. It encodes CASSHSGRTSGANVLTF.

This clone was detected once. The CDR3 DNA reads as TGTGCCAGCGCGTCCATTGGGGGACAGGGGATTTACGAGCAGTACTTC. It specifies CASASIGGQGIYEQYF. The genes are TRBV28 and TRBJ2-7, with 10 bases that match TRBD1. V was pared by 8 bases and J by 4 bases, with 14 bases of the junction left unmatched. Germline-derived CDR1 and CDR2 are MDHEN and SYDVKM. The CDR3 totals 16 residues.

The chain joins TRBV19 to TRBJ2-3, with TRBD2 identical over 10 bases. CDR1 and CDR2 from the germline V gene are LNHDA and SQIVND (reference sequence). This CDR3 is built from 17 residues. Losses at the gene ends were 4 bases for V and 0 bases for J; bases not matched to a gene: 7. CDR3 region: CASSRGTSGVSTDTQYF. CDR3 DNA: TGTGCCAGTAGTAGAGGTACTAGCGGGGTCAGCACAGATACGCAGTATTTT.

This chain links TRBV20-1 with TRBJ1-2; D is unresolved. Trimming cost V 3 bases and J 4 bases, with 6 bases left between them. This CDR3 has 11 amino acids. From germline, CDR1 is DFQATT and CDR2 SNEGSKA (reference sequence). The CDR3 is CSASSVYGYTF. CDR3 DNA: TGCAGTGCTAGTAGTGTCTATGGCTACACCTTC.

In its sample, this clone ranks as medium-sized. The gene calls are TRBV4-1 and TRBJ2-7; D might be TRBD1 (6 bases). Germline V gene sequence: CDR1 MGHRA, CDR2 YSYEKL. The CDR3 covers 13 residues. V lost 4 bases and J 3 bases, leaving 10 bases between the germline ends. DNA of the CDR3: TGCGCCAGCAGCCGCGGACAGAGCTACGAGCAGTACTTC. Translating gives CASSRGQSYEQYF.

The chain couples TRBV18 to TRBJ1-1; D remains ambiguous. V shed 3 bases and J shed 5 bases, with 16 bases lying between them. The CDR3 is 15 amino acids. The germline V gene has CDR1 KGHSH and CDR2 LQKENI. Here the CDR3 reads CASSPPEGGRTEAFF. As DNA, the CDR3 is TGTGCCAGCTCACCCCCCGAGGGAGGGCGTACTGAAGCTTTCTTT.

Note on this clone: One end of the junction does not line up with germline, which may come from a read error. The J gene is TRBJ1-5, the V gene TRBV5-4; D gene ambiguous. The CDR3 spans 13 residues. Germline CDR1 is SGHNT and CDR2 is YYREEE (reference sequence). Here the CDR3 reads CASSLDDHQPQHF. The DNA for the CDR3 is TGTGCCAGCAGTTTGGACGACCATCAGCCCCAGCATTTT.

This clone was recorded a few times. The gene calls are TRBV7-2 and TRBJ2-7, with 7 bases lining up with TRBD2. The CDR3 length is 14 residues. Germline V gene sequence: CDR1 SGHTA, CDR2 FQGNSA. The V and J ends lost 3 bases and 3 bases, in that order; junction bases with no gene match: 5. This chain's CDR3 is CASSLEGRGYEQYF. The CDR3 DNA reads TGTGCCAGCAGCTTGGAAGGGAGGGGCTACGAGCAGTACTTC. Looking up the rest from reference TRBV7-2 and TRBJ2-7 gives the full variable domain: GAGVSQSPSNKVTEKGKDVELRCDPISGHTALYWYRQSLGQGLEFLIYFQGNSAPDKSGLPSDRFSAERTGGSVSTLTIQRTQQEDSAVYLCASSLEGRGYEQYFGPGTRLTVT.

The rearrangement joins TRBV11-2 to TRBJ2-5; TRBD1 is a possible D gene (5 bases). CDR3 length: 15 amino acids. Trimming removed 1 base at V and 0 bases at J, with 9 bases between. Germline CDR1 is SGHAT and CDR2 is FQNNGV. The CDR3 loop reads CASSLGGRYQETQYF. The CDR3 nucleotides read TGTGCCAGCAGCTTAGGGGGCAGGTACCAAGAGACCCAGTACTTC.